This TCR beta chain was recovered during a study of blood T cell repertoires in COVID-19. Study-level information: Material from acute and convalescent COVID-19 was sourced from the United States, Italy and Spain.

Recruits, aged roughly 18 to 89 years, lived in 20 to 30 US areas. Cohorts were assigned according to the clinical history that participants reported. Original methodology: Reference gene primers were amplified, and this amplification served to estimate nucleated cell counts. Profiled with immunoSEQ multiplex PCR; TCRdb holds only in-frame clones, not every one. V and J calls plus clone size are reproduced from that table; the DNA served to infer D and trimming. The sample carries 90,000 to 120,000 clones, approximately 86% recorded once. The V and J ends lost 6 bases and 4 bases respectively, with 8 bases between them. The CDR3 covers 11 residues. Germline CDR1 is SQVTM and CDR2 is ANQGSEA.

This sequence joins TRBV29-1 and TRBJ2-3; no clear D gene. The source is a woman between 50 and 59 years old who had recovered from COVID-19. Sequenced material: PBMCs or T cells enriched from blood (not recorded which). CDR3 nucleotide sequence: TGCAGCGTCGAATCTGCAGATACGCAGTATTTT. It encodes CSVESADTQYF.